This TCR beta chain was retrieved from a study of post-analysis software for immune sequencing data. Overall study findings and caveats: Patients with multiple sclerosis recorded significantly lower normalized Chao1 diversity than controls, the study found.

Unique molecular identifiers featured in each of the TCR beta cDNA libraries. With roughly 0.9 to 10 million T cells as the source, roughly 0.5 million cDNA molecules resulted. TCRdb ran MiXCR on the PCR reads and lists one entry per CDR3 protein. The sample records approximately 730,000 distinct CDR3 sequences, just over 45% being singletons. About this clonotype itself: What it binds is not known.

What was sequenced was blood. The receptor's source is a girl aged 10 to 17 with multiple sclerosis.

The CDR3 region has the DNA TGTGCCAGCAGCTTCCGGCAGGCGCGGGGAGAGACCCAGTACTTC. The encoded protein is CASSFRQARGETQYF. V usage is TRBV13 and J usage is TRBJ2-5; maybe TRBD2 (6 bases). The length of the CDR3 is 15 residues. With 3 bases removed from V and 4 bases from J, the gap between germline ends came to 15 bases. Germline lookup yields CDR1 PRHDT and CDR2 FYEKMQ (reference sequence).